This TCR beta chain is drawn from a study of blood T cells in healthy people across ages. Total RNA, at least 6 micrograms per sample, came from PBMCs. The second PCR ran about 6 to 12 cycles with a sample-barcoded 5' primer and J-beta primers. Each of the samples gave a minimum of 3 million paired-end reads that contained CDR3. TCRdb recomputed calls from the 5' RACE reads with MiXCR, one row per CDR3 protein. This table holds around 400,000 distinct CDR3 sequences, 45% to 60% found once. The sequence came from a man in his 60s in good health. The material sequenced was blood.

This CDR3 is CASSLPEGADTQYF. The DNA of the CDR3 is TGTGCCAGCAGCTTACCAGAGGGGGCAGATACGCAGTATTTT. V and J are TRBV7-2 and TRBJ2-3, with a possible D match to TRBD1 (6 bases). V lost 2 bases to trimming and J lost 4 bases, with 10 bases between them. There are 14 residues in the CDR3. The germline CDR1 and CDR2 sequences are SGHTA and FQGNSA.